This T cell receptor (beta chain) was identified during a study of blood T cell repertoires in COVID-19. About the research overall: COVID-19 samples collected from the United States, Italy and Spain covered acute and convalescent phases. Sample material is recorded as cDNA or gDNA derived from T cells, B-cell-depleted T cells, or PBMCs.

In the original processing: Amplification from reference gene primers served as the basis for estimated nucleated cell counts. Produced via immunoSEQ multiplex PCR; TCRdb's table is partial and in-frame only. That table gives V, J and clone size, and the DNA gave D and trimming. Found here are over 250,000 clones, about 89% of them singletons; the top ten hold less than 1.6%. Germline lookup yields CDR1 LNHDA and CDR2 SQIVND (reference sequence). V was clipped by 7 bases and J by 7 bases; unmatched bases: 10. This CDR3 comprises 14 residues. Sequencing input: peripheral blood. The chain links TRBV19 to TRBJ1-2, with 9 bases lining up with TRBD1. The sequence was collected from a woman between 40 and 50 years old who had recovered from COVID-19. The CDR3 here is CASNLQQGAIGYTF. The CDR3 coding sequence is TGTGCCAGTAACCTCCAACAGGGGGCAATTGGCTACACCTTC.